A single sample gave rise to the 4 T cell receptor beta chains below, sequenced in a study of T cell responses to AZD1222 COVID-19 vaccine. Repertoires were generated with immunoSEQ multiplex PCR, while TCRdb's copy carries only in-frame clones and drops some. The table includes 95,000 to 130,000 clones, about 88% detected once. Sample: peripheral blood, taken on day 0 of AZD1222 vaccination. The origin of the receptors is an adult in good health.

The chain combines TRBV9 with TRBJ2-1; 9 bases are a match to TRBD1. This CDR3 contains 18 residues. With 3 bases clipped from V and 7 bases from J, the junction kept 17 bases outside the gene matches. In germline, CDR1 is SGDLS, CDR2 YYNGEE. CDR3 protein: CASSASHLDRGSANEQFF. The CDR3 coding sequence is TGTGCCAGCAGCGCCAGCCATTTGGACAGGGGCTCTGCGAATGAGCAGTTCTTC.

The chain carries TRBV10-3 and TRBJ2-7, with D perhaps matching TRBD2 (5 bases). The CDR3 contains 14 residues. V gave up 0 bases and J gave up 3 bases, with 9 bases separating them. Per germline, CDR1 ENHRY and CDR2 SYGVKD. CDR3 in DNA: TGTGCCATCAGTGAGTCGCCCAGCGGCTACGAGCAGTACTTC. Translated: CAISESPSGYEQYF.

This sequence joins TRBV18 and TRBJ2-1; 7 nucleotides match TRBD1. The CDR3 is made up of 16 amino acids. Germline V gives CDR1 KGHSH, CDR2 LQKENI. V shed 2 bases, J shed 4 bases, and the junction held 8 bases outside the gene matches. CDR3 amino acids: CASSPVGDREYNEQFF. Written as DNA, the CDR3 is TGTGCCAGCTCACCAGTAGGAGACAGGGAATACAATGAGCAGTTCTTC.

This clone turned up a few times. The sample contains more than one DNA sequence encoding this CDR3. V and J are TRBV25-1 and TRBJ2-5, with D tentatively TRBD2 (5 bases). Germline V CDR1 and CDR2: MGHDK, SYGVNS. This CDR3 comprises 14 residues. Trimming cost V 2 bases and J 0 bases, with 7 bases left between them. CDR3 protein: CASSERGHQETQYF. The CDR3 DNA is TGTGCCAGCAGTGAAAGAGGGCACCAAGAGACCCAGTACTTC.